This is a list of T cell receptor beta chains from one sample in a study of T cells in Graves' hyperthyroidism and ophthalmopathy. TCRdb used MiXCR to reprocess the multiplex PCR reads, holding one entry per CDR3 protein. The sample contains 600,000 to 650,000 distinct CDR3 sequences, around 20% of which appear only once. Sequencing used blood. The receptors derive from a young man with Graves' ophthalmopathy. Each CDR3 is given with its conserved first and last residue. Each record gives: CDR3 length, J gene, D gene, V gene, clone size, CDR3 protein, CDR3 DNA. A D gene is named only where the DNA matches it firmly. Part of the rows lack a size; the others show once, few, many or a class for expanded clones.

>18|TRBJ2-2|TRBD2|TRBV15|few
CATSRGGLWREEDGELFF
TGTGCCACCAGCAGAGGGGGTCTTTGGCGGGAGGAGGACGGGGAGCTGTTTTTT
>12|TRBJ2-1|TRBD2|TRBV30|NA
CAWSEVRRETFF
TGTGCCTGGAGTGAAGTACGGCGGGAGACTTTCTTC
>15|TRBJ1-5|NA|TRBV3-1|many
CASSQDQGGNQPQHF
TGTGCCAGCAGCCAAGATCAAGGGGGCAATCAGCCCCAGCATTTT
>15|TRBJ1-6|NA|TRBV2|many
CASRGGQFLNSPLHF
TGTGCCAGCAGAGGCGGACAGTTTTTGAACTCACCCCTCCACTTT
>18|TRBJ2-1|TRBD2|TRBV11-2|few
CASSLGGLAGGPGNEQFF
TGTGCCAGCAGCTTAGGGGGACTAGCGGGAGGGCCGGGCAATGAGCAGTTCTTC
>22|TRBJ2-1|TRBD2|TRBV19|once
CASSISPTTPGLAGDSYNEQFF
TGTGCCAGTAGTATTTCCCCCACGACGCCGGGACTAGCGGGAGATTCCTACAATGAGCAGTTCTTC
>12|TRBJ2-7|NA|TRBV11-2|few
CASSSRGLEQYF
TGTGCCAGCAGCTCCAGGGGTTTAGAGCAGTACTTC
>16|TRBJ1-1|TRBD1|TRBV11-2|few
CASSRAAGTADTEAFF
TGTGCCAGCAGCAGAGCGGCCGGGACAGCGGACACTGAAGCTTTCTTT
>15|TRBJ1-4|TRBD1|TRBV15|few
CATSDYRGDNEKLFF
TGTGCCACCAGCGACTACAGGGGCGACAATGAAAAACTGTTTTTT
>17|TRBJ2-3|TRBD2|TRBV7-6|few
CASSPLGGTSGTDTQYF
TGTGCCAGCAGCCCCCTAGGAGGGACTAGCGGCACAGATACGCAGTATTTT